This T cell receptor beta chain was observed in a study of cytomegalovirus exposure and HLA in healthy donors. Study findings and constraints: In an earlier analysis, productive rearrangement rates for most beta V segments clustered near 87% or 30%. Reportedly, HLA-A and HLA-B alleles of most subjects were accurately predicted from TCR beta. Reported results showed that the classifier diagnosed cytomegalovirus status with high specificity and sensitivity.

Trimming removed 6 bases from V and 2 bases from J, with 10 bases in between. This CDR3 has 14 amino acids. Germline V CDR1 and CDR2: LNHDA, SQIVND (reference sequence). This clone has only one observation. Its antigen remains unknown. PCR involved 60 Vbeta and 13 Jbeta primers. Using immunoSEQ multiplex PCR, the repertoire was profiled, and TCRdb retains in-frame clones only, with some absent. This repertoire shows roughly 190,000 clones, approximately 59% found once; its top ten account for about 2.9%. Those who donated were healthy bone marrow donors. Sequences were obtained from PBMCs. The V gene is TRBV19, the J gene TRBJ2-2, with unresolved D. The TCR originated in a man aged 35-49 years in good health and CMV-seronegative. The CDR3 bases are TGTGCCAGTAGGTTCGGAGCCAACACCGGGGAGCTGTTTTTT. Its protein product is CASRFGANTGELFF. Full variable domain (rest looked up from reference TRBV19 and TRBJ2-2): DGGITQSPKYLFRKEGQNVTLSCEQNLNHDAMYWYRQDPGQGLRLIYYSQIVNDFQKGDIAEGYSVSREKKESFPLTVTSAQKNPTAFYLCASRFGANTGELFFGEGSRLTVL.